This T cell receptor beta chain was documented in a study of T cells in Graves' hyperthyroidism and ophthalmopathy. Trimming took 4 bases from V and 7 from J; bases not matched to a gene: 6. This CDR3 is built from 15 residues. The germline V gene has CDR1 LNHDA and CDR2 SQIVND (reference sequence). What was amplified from RNA transcripts were TCR beta CDR3 regions. A set of HTBI primers served as the primers for a first-round RT-PCR of the TCR CDR3. TCRdb independently ran MiXCR on the multiplex PCR reads; one entry per CDR3 protein. The sample includes a few hundred thousand distinct CDR3 sequences, over 15% of them seen just once.

The sequenced sample was blood. This TCR was sampled from a woman between 45 and 65 years old with Graves' hyperthyroidism. V and J are TRBV19 and TRBJ1-6, with 8 bases lining up with TRBD1. CDR3 in DNA: TGTGCCAGTAGTAGCCAACAGGGGGTCAATTCACCCCTCCACTTT. Protein sequence: CASSSQQGVNSPLHF.